This entry features one T cell receptor beta chain sequence. Methods used by the authors: Amplification of reference gene primers was used by the study to estimate nucleated cell counts. Repertoires were generated with immunoSEQ multiplex PCR, while TCRdb's copy carries only in-frame clones and drops some. For V, J and clone size, that table is used; D and trimming come from the DNA. The sample records 81,000 or so clones, about 88% being singletons. The data were taken from a study of blood T cell repertoires in COVID-19. Looking at the study overall: The study drew acute and convalescent COVID-19 samples from the United States, Italy and Spain. T cells, B-cell-depleted T cells, or PBMCs provided the cDNA or gDNA that served as material.

Sequencing was done on a sample of peripheral blood. The TCR originated in a man in his sixties or seventies with active or convalescent COVID-19.

The CDR3 nucleotides are TGCGCCAGCGTCGGGACAGCATCCTACAATGAGCAGTTCTTC. Protein product: CASVGTASYNEQFF. V usage is TRBV10-2 and J usage is TRBJ2-1; 7 nucleotides match TRBD1. This CDR3 region has 14 residues. Trimming cost V 8 bases and J 1 base; bases outside gene matches: 5. The V gene's germline CDR1 is WSHSY and CDR2 SAAADI.